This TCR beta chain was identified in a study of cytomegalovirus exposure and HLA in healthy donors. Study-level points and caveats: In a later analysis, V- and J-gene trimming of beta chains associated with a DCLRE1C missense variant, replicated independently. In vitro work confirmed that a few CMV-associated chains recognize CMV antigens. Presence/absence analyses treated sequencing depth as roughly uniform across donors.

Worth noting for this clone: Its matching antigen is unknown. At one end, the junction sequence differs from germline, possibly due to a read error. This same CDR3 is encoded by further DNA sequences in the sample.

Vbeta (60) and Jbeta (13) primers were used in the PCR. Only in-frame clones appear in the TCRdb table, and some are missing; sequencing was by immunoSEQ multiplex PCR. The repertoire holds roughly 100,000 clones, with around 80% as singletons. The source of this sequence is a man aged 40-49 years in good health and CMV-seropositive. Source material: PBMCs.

The CDR3 here is CASSPTGTSSNEQYF. As DNA, the CDR3 is TGTGCCAGCAGTCCAACCGGGACTAGCTCCAACGAGCAGTACTTC. The chain has TRBV9 and TRBJ2-7; TRBD2 aligns across 9 bases. The CDR3 extends over 15 amino acids. In germline, CDR1 is SGDLS, CDR2 YYNGEE.